This T cell receptor (beta chain) was recovered during a study of spatial heterogeneity in lung cancer (dated by TCRdb to between 2018 and 2021). With regard to the full study: Beta-chain transcripts were consistently detected in greater numbers than alpha-chain transcripts, which likely reflects a higher abundance of beta-chain transcripts. In non-small cell lung cancer, the study quantitatively compared TCR alpha and beta repertoires across several tumor regions, matched nontumor lung, and blood. In the raw uncorrected reads, each unique combination of TCR and UMI appeared on average more than ten times. TCR repertoire features were related to nonsynonymous mutation counts determined by whole-exome sequencing of tumor tissue. Both alpha and beta chains were TCR-sequenced in around 230 tumor regions, under 80 matched nontumor lung samples and around 54 PBMC samples obtained at surgery. Here is what the overall study found, with its caveats: Ubiquitous expanded tumor TCRs were found in blood more often at tumor resection than at routine follow-up. Confirming at a functional level the hypothesis that regional TCRs recognize regional mutations was considered to require additional single-cell paired TCR alpha and beta sequencing.

This clonotype appeared many times. What antigen it recognizes has not been identified. No much larger clone exists at a distance of one base, and base qualities are not known. V has 3 bases trimmed and J has 3 bases trimmed; junction bases matching no gene number 12. The CDR3 contains 17 residues, cysteine and phenylalanine counted. This entry keeps only the CDR3 DNA: 51 bases, framed from base 1. Via the germline V gene, CDR1 is ENHRY and CDR2 SYGVKD. The sample's time point label, in plain terms: sample taken at primary tumor resection. Whole RNA extracted from tumor and nontumor lung tissue, or from cryopreserved PBMC samples, was used for TCR sequencing without cell sorting. Donors were approximately 72 patients with early-stage, untreated non-small cell lung cancer from the lung TRACERx cohort. Patients were selected for TCR sequencing only if sufficient RNA was available from at least two tumor regions.

The library was prepared using 5' RACE. Instrument on record: NextSeq 500. To allow correction of PCR and sequencing errors, the TCR library protocol tagged every TCR cDNA molecule with a unique molecular identifier. In the authors' own workflow: Decombinator tools were used for TCR identification, UMI-based error correction and CDR3 extraction. Expanded TCRs were defined as those above a frequency of 2 per 1,000, corresponding to the top 1% of the tumor frequency distribution. Renyi diversity was calculated using the R vegan package after each repertoire was subsampled 100 times to 5,000 TCRs. CDR3 similarity networks were built from amino acid triplet string-kernel similarity, connecting CDR3s with pairwise similarity above 0.82. TCRdb handled the public reads itself, with Q25 trimming in fastp and clone calling in MiXCR, and kept productive beta chains. Rows are unified per CDR3 protein, each entry keeping the most common DNA and genes. What appears here as the V and J calls and clone size reflects TCRdb's work, not the paper's. Counted in this sample were roughly 39,000 distinct CDR3 sequences; 5.8% of them appeared once. The ten largest clones represent roughly 12% of the sample.

This sample comprised PBMCs, obtained at surgery. The chain is encoded by TRBV10-3 joined to TRBJ1-2, with 8 bases aligning to TRBD1. This clonotype originated in a male donor with early-stage non-small cell lung cancer. The nucleotide sequence reads TGTGCCATCAGTGATCCTGGACAGGGCTGGCTCGACTATGGCTACACCTTC. This encodes CAISDPGQGWLDYGYTF.